The rows below give T cell receptor beta chains drawn from one sample of a study of shared clonotypes between healthy human individuals. Generated by immunoSEQ multiplex PCR, the TCRdb table keeps only in-frame clones and is missing some. The repertoire holds some 1,400,000 clones, more than 95% seen once, with over 1% in the top ten. Sequenced: naive CD4+ T cells sorted from blood. The receptors stem from a man aged 25 to 40 in good health. Both conserved end residues are part of each CDR3. D genes are given only for firm matches. For some rows the clone size is stated as once, few or many, or as a class when expanded; others skip it.

D	size	V	J	CDR3	DNA
NA	NA	TRBV11-2	TRBJ2-7	CASSLVGYEQYF	TGTGCCAGCAGCTTAGTCGGGTACGAGCAGTACTTC
NA	NA	TRBV10-3	TRBJ1-5	CATGQSILANQPQHF	TGTGCCACCGGGCAATCCATCTTGGCAAATCAGCCCCAGCATTTT
NA	NA	TRBV5-1	TRBJ2-5	CASSLMRGQEETQYF	TGCGCCAGCAGCTTGATGCGGGGACAAGAAGAGACCCAGTACTTC
NA	NA	TRBV7-2	TRBJ2-5	CASRGETQYF	TGTGCCAGCAGAGGAGAGACCCAGTACTTC
NA	NA	TRBV9	TRBJ1-2	CASSVDVRNYGYTF	TGTGCCAGCAGCGTAGATGTCAGAAACTATGGCTACACCTTC
TRBD1	NA	TRBV10-3	TRBJ2-7	CAISRPGGSEQYF	TGTGCCATCAGTCGTCCAGGGGGAAGCGAGCAGTACTTC
NA	once	TRBV7-3	TRBJ2-1	CASSSLGYNEQFF	TGTGCCAGCAGCTCACTTGGCTACAATGAGCAGTTCTTC
NA	NA	TRBV5-6	TRBJ1-5	CASSFSGLLRSQPQHF	TGTGCCAGCAGCTTTTCCGGGCTGCTAAGGAGCCAGCCCCAGCATTTT
NA	NA	TRBV25-1	TRBJ2-3	CASSETARGSTDTQYF	TGTGCCAGCAGTGAAACGGCTAGAGGGAGCACAGATACGCAGTATTTT
TRBD2	NA	TRBV29-1	TRBJ2-1	CSVAGLAGLYNEQFF	TGCAGCGTTGCGGGACTAGCGGGCCTCTACAATGAGCAGTTCTTC
NA	NA	TRBV15	TRBJ2-3	CATSRDVGASTDTQYF	TGTGCCACCAGCAGAGACGTAGGGGCTAGCACAGATACGCAGTATTTT
NA	NA	TRBV28	TRBJ1-4	CASRPPGLQNEKLFF	TGTGCCAGCAGACCGCCCGGACTCCAGAATGAAAAACTGTTTTTT
NA	once	TRBV5-1	TRBJ2-2	CASSLEFGGPGELFF	TGCGCCAGCAGCTTGGAGTTCGGCGGCCCCGGGGAGCTGTTTTTT